This TCR beta chain was obtained from a study of shared clonotypes between healthy human individuals. V was clipped by 0 bases and J by 9 bases; unmatched bases: 11. Germline assignment: CDR1 MNHEY and CDR2 SVGAGI. The CDR3 spans 16 residues. Sequenced by immunoSEQ multiplex PCR; TCRdb stores in-frame clones only, minus some. Among roughly 2.5 million clones listed, around 90% were seen once. Sequences were obtained from naive CD4+ T cells sorted from blood. Indicated subset: CD45RA+ positively selected. This TCR came from a man between 18 and 35 years old in good health. The V and J genes are TRBV6-5 and TRBJ2-1; 7 nucleotides agree with TRBD2. This CDR3 reads CASSYSLAGGAGEQFF. The CDR3 DNA follows: TGTGCCAGCAGTTACTCGTTAGCGGGTGGCGCGGGTGAGCAGTTCTTC.